The T cell receptor beta chain described here comes from a study of T cell responses to AZD1222 COVID-19 vaccine. Study conclusions and caveats: At baseline, just 6 or 7 AZD1222 recipients tested seropositive.

This CDR3 comprises 14 residues. The ends lost 5 bases at V and 4 bases at J; junction bases unmatched: 4. The germline gives CDR1 SGHNT, CDR2 YENEEA. Sequencing used immunoSEQ multiplex PCR; TCRdb keeps in-frame clones, though not all of them. The sample yields some 80,000 clones, around 89% seen once. Concerning this clone itself: The antigen remains undetermined.

The receptor comes from an adult who received the MenACWY meningococcal vaccine as a control. The chain links TRBV11-3 to TRBJ2-2, with TRBD1 matching over 7 bases. The sample consisted of peripheral blood, taken 28 days after the second dose of the MenACWY control vaccine. CDR3 protein: CASSADRATGELFF. CDR3 sequence (DNA): TGTGCCAGCAGCGCAGACAGGGCCACCGGGGAGCTGTTTTTT.